This T cell receptor beta chain was retrieved from a study (dated by TCRdb to between 2015 and 2017). Regarding the study in general: The study examined whether tumor-infiltrating Tregs in breast cancer are drawn from blood Tregs or arise in situ by conversion from other CD4+ T cell subsets.

This clonotype was seen ten or more times. What antigen it recognizes has not been identified. Base-call qualities are not available, and no considerably larger clone is one nucleotide away. Results and caveats for the whole study, not just this receptor: Tumor memory CD4+ T cell TCR gene usage was found to cluster with blood and lymph node memory CD4+ cells and with lymph node naive CD4+ cells. The greatest overlap of tumor-infiltrating Treg TCR alpha and beta sequences was observed with tumor naive CD4+ T cells, followed by blood naive CD4+ T cells. Rather than covering whole repertoires, validation in the larger cohort was restricted to a single TCR beta V-J rearrangement.

Full-length TCR variable regions were amplified by 5' RACE PCR using constant-region reverse primers, and then by semi-nested PCR using Nested Universal Primer A. The ReliaPrep RNA Cell Miniprep System was used to extract total RNA, which was then reverse transcribed into 5'RACE-ready cDNA with the SMARTer RACE 5'/3' Kit. Full-length TCR alpha and beta libraries were barcoded with multiplex adaptors and sequenced on an Illumina MiSeq. The study's own analysis went as follows. Sequencing data were pooled across the five patients for each of nine subset-tissue groups and compared by unsupervised clustering of TCR gene usage. Repertoire similarity was calculated with the Morisita-Horn index, weighting shared sequences by their contribution to each repertoire. The public sequencing data were trimmed at Q25 with fastp and processed into clonotypes with MiXCR by TCRdb, which kept only in-frame beta chains. Merged by CDR3 protein, the rows form single entries marked with the most common genes and DNA. The V and J calls here are based on TCRdb, not the publication. Counted in this sample were around 43,000 distinct CDR3 sequences; about 20% of them appeared once. Under 3.5% of the sample is in the top ten clones.

In the germline V gene (reference sequence), CDR1 corresponds to DFQATT and CDR2 to SNEGSKA. Relative to germline, V is 4 bases shorter and J is 0 bases shorter, with 7 bases between their ends. Inclusive of the bounding cysteine and phenylalanine, the CDR3 is 13 residues long. Here the CDR3 DNA is all that survives: 39 bases in frame from base 1. To purify naive CD4+ T cells, the Miltenyi Naive CD4+ T Cell Isolation kit was used, and CD25 microbeads served to deplete Tregs. Tregs, naive and memory CD4+ T cells from tumor, blood and ipsilateral draining lymph nodes of a few breast cancer patients underwent full-length TCR alpha and beta sequencing. Tumor tissue and lymph nodes obtained by ipsilateral axillary dissection were perfused with PBS, cut into small pieces and digested using collagenase I and hyaluronidase. Ficoll density gradient centrifugation was used to isolate mononuclear cells from either lymph nodes or roughly 50 ml of peripheral blood. Sorted cell populations were confirmed by FACS to exceed 90% purity.

The sequence is built from TRBV20-1 and TRBJ1-5; the D gene identity is not certain. Sequenced: naive CD4+ T cells sorted from a lymph node. Sample cell subset or site, as interpreted from the label and publication: naive CD4+ T cells, CD4+CD45RA+CD25-. The clonotype originates from a female donor with breast cancer. Here the CDR3 is given as CSATGYSNQPQHF. The DNA sequence follows: TGCAGTGCTACAGGTTATAGCAATCAGCCCCAGCATTTT.